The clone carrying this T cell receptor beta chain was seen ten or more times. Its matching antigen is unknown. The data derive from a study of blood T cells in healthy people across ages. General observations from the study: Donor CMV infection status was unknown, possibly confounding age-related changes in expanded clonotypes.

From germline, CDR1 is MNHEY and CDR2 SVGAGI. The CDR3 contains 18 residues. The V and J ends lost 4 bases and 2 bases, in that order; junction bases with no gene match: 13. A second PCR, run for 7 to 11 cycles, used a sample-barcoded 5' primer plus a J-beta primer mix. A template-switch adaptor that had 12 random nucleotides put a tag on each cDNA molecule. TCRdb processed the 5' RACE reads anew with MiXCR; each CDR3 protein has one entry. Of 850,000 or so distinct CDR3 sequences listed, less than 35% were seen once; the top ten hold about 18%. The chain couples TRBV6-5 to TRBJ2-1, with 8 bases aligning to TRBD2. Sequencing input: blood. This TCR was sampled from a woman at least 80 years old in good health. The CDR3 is CASSLASGLTITYNEQFF. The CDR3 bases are TGTGCCAGCAGTTTGGCTAGCGGGCTTACTATAACCTACAATGAGCAGTTCTTC.